The 4 T cell receptor beta chains presented below share a single source sample, sequenced in a study of blood T cells in healthy people across ages (dated by TCRdb to about 2015). Libraries came from 5' RACE. The reads were generated on an Illumina HiSeq 2500. A second roughly 7 to 12 cycle PCR used a sample-barcoded 5' primer and a J-beta primer mix. The raw public reads went through TCRdb reprocessing: fastp at Q25, MiXCR clone calling, in-frame beta chains kept. Rows matching on CDR3 protein sequence are summarized as one entry with the most common DNA and genes. This sample is represented by about 800,000 distinct CDR3 sequences; about three fifths of them were singletons. Of the sample, 20% to 25% falls within the top ten clones. The sample consisted of blood. The receptor source for this set is a young man in good health.

The chain has TRBV12-3 or TRBV12-4 and TRBJ1-1; D not certain. The CDR3 spans 15 residues. The ends were cut back, 8 bases at V and 0 bases at J, with 16 bases in the middle. CDR3 coding DNA: TGTGCCAGCCTAACGGGGAGGACCCTGAACACTGAAGCTTTCTTT. It translates to CASLTGRTLNTEAFF.

This clonotype was seen a handful of times. V is TRBV5-1 and J is TRBJ2-1; D might be TRBD2 (6 bases). This CDR3 is 17 amino acids long. Germline CDR1 is SGHRS and CDR2 is YFSETQ. Trimming left V 1 base short and J 5 bases short, with 19 bases between. In DNA form, the CDR3 reads TGCGCCAGCAGCTTGTATGGCGGGGATGGGTTAGACAATGAGCAGTTCTTC. It yields the protein CASSLYGGDGLDNEQFF.

V is TRBV6-6 and J is TRBJ1-6; D might be TRBD1 (5 bases). The V gene lost 6 bases and the J gene lost 4 bases, with 16 bases spanning the gap. CDR3 length: 16 amino acids. Germline values: CDR1 MNHNY, CDR2 SVGAGI (reference sequence). The CDR3 DNA reads TGTGCCAGCAGCCATGCTGGGGCGGGTTATAATTCACCCCTCCACTTT. The encoded protein is CASSHAGAGYNSPLHF.

There are a few counts of this clonotype. The genes are TRBV6-1 and TRBJ2-5, with 7 bases matching TRBD2. Trimming removed 3 bases from V and 11 bases from J; junction bases left unmatched: 9. This CDR3 is 13 amino acids long. Germline V CDR1 and CDR2: MNHNS, SASEGT. The CDR3 nucleotides read TGTGCCAGCAGTGACCTAGCGGCGGGGGAGCAGTACTTC. Its translation: CASSDLAAGEQYF.